Sequencing of this TCR beta chain was carried out in a study of cytomegalovirus exposure and HLA in healthy donors. Background on the study: Early release data held 80 million to 100 million unique TCRs from HLA-typed donors. Study-wide results and limits: Reportedly, TCR beta sequences accurately predicted HLA-A and HLA-B alleles in most subjects. An ancestry cluster, one associated with Asian ancestry, reportedly showed fewer N-insertions than the approximately 670-donor mean in a later analysis. With later analysis, a missense DCLRE1C variant became linked to TCR beta V- and J-gene trimming.

The PCR made use of 60 Vbeta and 13 Jbeta primers. Profiling relied on immunoSEQ multiplex PCR, and the TCRdb table lists in-frame clones only, not all of them. The sample consists of some 180,000 clones, about 9% of them appearing once. Details on this clone: Its antigen is still unknown.

V dropped 6 bases and J dropped 14 bases, with 11 bases sitting between them. The CDR3 covers 11 residues. Germline V gene sequence: CDR1 MNHEY, CDR2 SMNVEV (reference sequence). This receptor was taken from a young woman in good health and CMV-seropositive. This rearrangement joins TRBV27 to TRBJ1-6; tentatively, D is TRBD1 (6 bases). The sample consisted of PBMCs. CDR3 loop: CASSLGGALHF. CDR3 nucleotides: TGTGCCAGCAGCCTAGGGGGTGCCCTCCACTTT.